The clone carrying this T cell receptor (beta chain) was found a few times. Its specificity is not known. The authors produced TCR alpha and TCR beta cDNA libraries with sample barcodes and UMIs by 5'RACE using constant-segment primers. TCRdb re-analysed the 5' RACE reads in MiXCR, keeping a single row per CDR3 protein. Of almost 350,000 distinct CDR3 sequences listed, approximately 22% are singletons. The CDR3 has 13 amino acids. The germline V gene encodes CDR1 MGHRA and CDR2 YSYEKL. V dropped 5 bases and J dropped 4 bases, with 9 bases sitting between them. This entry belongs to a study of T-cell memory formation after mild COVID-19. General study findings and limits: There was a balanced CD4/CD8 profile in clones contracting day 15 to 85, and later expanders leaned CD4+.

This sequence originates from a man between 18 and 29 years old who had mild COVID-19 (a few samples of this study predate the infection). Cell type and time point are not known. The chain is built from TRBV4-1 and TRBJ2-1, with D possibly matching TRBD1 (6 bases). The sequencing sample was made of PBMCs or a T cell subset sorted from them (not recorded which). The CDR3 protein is CASSDGQYNEQFF. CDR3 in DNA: TGCGCCAGCAGCGATGGACAGTACAATGAGCAGTTCTTC.